The 14 T cell receptor beta chains listed next were all sequenced from one sample in a study of response to subunit inactivated influenza vaccine. TCRdb independently ran MiXCR on the RT-PCR reads; one entry per CDR3 protein. The sample consists of more than 150,000 distinct CDR3 sequences, around 9% of them appearing once. Specimen: non-naive T cells sorted from PBMCs, collected on the day of vaccination. The source is a man aged 45 to 65 who received an inactivated influenza vaccine.

This clonotype was observed a few times. The rearrangement joins TRBV9 to TRBJ2-7; D is unresolved. The CDR3 is 10 residues long. From germline, CDR1 is SGDLS and CDR2 YYNGEE. The CDR3 sequence is CTPPSYEQYF. In DNA, the CDR3 is TGTACCCCCCCCTCCTACGAGCAGTACTTC.

Details on this clonotype: Just one base apart from a much larger clone, this may be a read error. The chain employs TRBV6-2 or TRBV6-3 and TRBJ2-1, with no clear D. CDR3 length equals 11 residues. Germline CDR1 MNHEY, CDR2 SVGEGT. The CDR3 coding sequence is TGTGCCAGCGGTTATGGGAATGAGCAGTTCTTC. Protein product: CASGYGNEQFF.

The V and J genes are TRBV14 and TRBJ2-1; D is possibly TRBD1 (5 bases). The CDR3 consists of 17 residues. V was trimmed by 4 bases and J by 2 bases, leaving 18 bases between them. Germline loops: CDR1 SGHDN, CDR2 FVKESK. The CDR3 loop reads CASSPTSGALTYNEQFF. The CDR3 bases are TGTGCCAGCAGCCCCACTTCTGGGGCCCTAACCTACAATGAGCAGTTCTTC.

This clonotype was counted between two and nine times. The chain has TRBV10-3 and TRBJ1-3; D is uncertain. This CDR3 region has 14 residues. CDR1 is ENHRY, CDR2 SYGVKD, per germline. The V and J ends lost 6 bases and 0 bases respectively, with 9 bases between them. CDR3: CAISLSYSGNTIYF. CDR3 sequence (DNA): TGTGCCATCAGCCTCTCCTACTCTGGAAACACCATATATTTT.

This clonotype was detected a few times. The chain joins TRBV28 to TRBJ2-6; TRBD1 aligns across 7 bases. In germline, CDR1 is MDHEN, CDR2 SYDVKM. J lost 2 bases, V lost 5 bases, and 6 bases had no gene match. The CDR3 is 16 residues long. As DNA, the CDR3 is TGTGCCAGCAGTACTAGACAGGGAACTGGGGCCAACGTCCTGACTTTC. The encoded protein is CASSTRQGTGANVLTF.

V gene TRBV19 combines with J gene TRBJ2-2; D is unresolved. CDR1 is LNHDA, CDR2 SQIVND, per germline (reference sequence). The CDR3 has 14 residues. Between the trimmed V and J ends, which lost 3 bases and 3 bases, there was a span of 8 bases. In nucleotides, the CDR3 is TGTGCCAGTAGTATGGGCGGATACACCGGGGAGCTGTTTTTT. This codes for CASSMGGYTGELFF.

This clonotype was seen ten or more times. The rearrangement links TRBV20-1 to TRBJ2-5; D call uncertain. The V end was cut by 1 base, the J end by 4 bases, with 16 bases between. This CDR3 is 15 amino acids long. CDR1 is DFQATT and CDR2 is SNEGSKA in the germline V gene (reference sequence). The CDR3 reads CSARVLGPATETQYF. DNA for the CDR3: TGCAGTGCTAGAGTTCTGGGCCCTGCCACAGAGACCCAGTACTTC.

V gene TRBV6-1 combines with J gene TRBJ1-2, with TRBD1 matching 7 bases. This CDR3 has 13 residues. The J segment lost 5 bases and the V segment lost 8 bases, leaving 8 bases of the junction unmatched. CDR1 MNHNS and CDR2 SASEGT come from the germline V gene. The CDR3: CASGQGGQYGYTF. Written as DNA, the CDR3 is TGTGCCAGCGGCCAGGGGGGGCAGTATGGCTACACCTTC.

This clonotype was seen repeatedly, ten times or more. The rearrangement links TRBV29-1 to TRBJ1-5; possibly TRBD1 for D (5 bases). Germline values: CDR1 SQVTM, CDR2 ANQGSEA. The germline V and J ends were trimmed by 6 bases and 5 bases, with 26 bases remaining between them. The CDR3 loop spans 17 amino acids. DNA for the CDR3: TGCAGCGTGAAGGCGGGGTGGCCCCAGGGAAGGGATCAGCCCCAGCATTTT. Translating gives CSVKAGWPQGRDQPQHF.

The chain couples TRBV20-1 to TRBJ2-3; TRBD2 matches at 7 bases. The CDR3 length is 16 residues. The V gene end was trimmed by 2 bases and the J gene end by 0 bases; junction bases not matched to a gene: 8. Germline-derived CDR1 and CDR2 are DFQATT and SNEGSKA (reference sequence). Written as DNA, the CDR3 is TGCAGTGCTAGAATACTAGCGCCGGGCAGCACAGATACGCAGTATTTT. Amino acid sequence: CSARILAPGSTDTQYF.

The CDR3 spells CASSSRTSTYNEQFF. In nucleotides, the CDR3 is TGTGCCAGCAGTTCCCGTACTTCCACCTACAATGAGCAGTTCTTC. The gene calls are TRBV27 and TRBJ2-1; the D is unclear. CDR1 is MNHEY, CDR2 SMNVEV, per germline (reference sequence). Trimming cost V 4 bases and J 2 bases, with 12 bases left between them. This CDR3 comprises 15 residues.

This clonotype was counted between two and nine times. The chain carries TRBV4-3 and TRBJ2-2; maybe TRBD2 (5 bases). The V end lost 1 base, the J end lost 5 bases, and 8 bases lay between the germline ends. The CDR3 length is 14 residues. Germline V gene sequence: CDR1 LGHNA, CDR2 YSLEER. The CDR3 spells CASSQVGGTGELFF. The CDR3 nucleotides are TGCGCCAGCAGCCAAGTAGGAGGAACCGGGGAGCTGTTTTTT.

This clonotype occurred a few times. The CDR3 loop reads CASSSTRGAETQYF. The CDR3 coding sequence is TGTGCCAGCAGCTCCACCCGGGGCGCAGAGACCCAGTACTTC. V and J are TRBV7-9 and TRBJ2-5; D may match TRBD1 or TRBD2 (5 bases each). Trimming pared 4 bases from V and 4 bases from J, leaving 13 bases between. Germline CDR1 reads SEHNR; CDR2 reads FQNEAQ (reference sequence). This CDR3 contains 14 residues.

V and J are TRBV7-2 and TRBJ1-5; perhaps TRBD1 as D (5 bases). The CDR3 covers 15 residues. Trimming removed 5 bases from V and 4 bases from J, with 15 bases in between. In germline, CDR1 is SGHTA, CDR2 FQGNSA. The CDR3 loop is CASSPNGGGNQPQHF. The CDR3 DNA is TGTGCCAGCAGCCCCAACGGGGGAGGAAATCAGCCCCAGCATTTT.